The 14 T cell receptor beta chains below were found in one sample sequenced in a study of early T cells in non-severe SARS-CoV-2 infection (dated by TCRdb to 2020 to 2023). Library prep was done by 5' RACE. The run used a NextSeq 500. TCRdb cleaned the public reads at Q25 with fastp, built clones with MiXCR and kept in-frame beta chains. Entries that share a CDR3 protein sequence are merged under the most common genes and DNA. The sample table contains fewer than 80,000 distinct CDR3 sequences; only one count was recorded for approximately 13% of them. The top ten clones comprise roughly 5.3% of the sample. The sequencing input was whole blood. The receptors stem from an adult who was a healthcare worker with PCR-confirmed SARS-CoV-2 infection or an uninfected control (not recorded which).

Many counts were recorded for this clonotype. The V call is TRBV7-9, the J call TRBJ2-7; 8 bases agree with TRBD1. From germline, CDR1 is SEHNR and CDR2 FQNEAQ (reference sequence). Trimming cost V 5 bases and J 1 base; bases outside gene matches: 7. The CDR3 runs to 15 residues. The CDR3 DNA is TGTGCCAGCAGCACTTGGGGACAGGTTTCCTACGAGCAGTACTTC. It codes for CASSTWGQVSYEQYF.

There are many counts of this clonotype. This sequence joins TRBV19 and TRBJ2-6; D ambiguous. The CDR3 is 15 amino acids. CDR1 and CDR2 (germline): LNHDA, SQIVND (reference sequence). The V gene lost 10 bases and the J gene lost 2 bases, with 15 bases spanning the gap. The DNA for the CDR3 is TGTGCCACCCAAAAGGGTCGGCCTGGGGCCAACGTCCTGACTTTC. It yields the protein CATQKGRPGANVLTF.

Many counts were recorded for this clonotype. The genes are TRBV19 and TRBJ1-5; the D is unclear. The CDR3 consists of 14 residues. With 1 base removed from V and 1 base from J, the gap between germline ends came to 5 bases. Germline V lookup: CDR1 LNHDA, CDR2 SQIVND (reference sequence). The CDR3 DNA sequence: TGTGCCAGTAGTATAGTAGGCAGCAATCAGCCCCAGCATTTT. This codes for CASSIVGSNQPQHF.

This clonotype was observed at least ten times. The chain recombines TRBV6-1 with TRBJ1-6, with unresolved D. The ends were cut back, 6 bases at V and 11 bases at J, with 17 bases in the middle. Germline V lookup: CDR1 MNHNS, CDR2 SASEGT. The CDR3 runs to 14 residues. The DNA for the CDR3 is TGTGCCAGCAGAGGCAGGATCGATGGGACACCCCTCCACTTT. Residues: CASRGRIDGTPLHF.

This clonotype has at least ten counts. This chain links TRBV9 with TRBJ2-2; no clear D gene. The ends were cut back, 6 bases at V and 6 bases at J, with 9 bases in the middle. The CDR3 spans 12 residues. Germline CDR1 reads SGDLS; CDR2 reads YYNGEE. The CDR3 loop reads CASTDTSGELFF. The CDR3, as DNA: TGTGCCAGCACCGACACATCCGGGGAGCTGTTTTTT.

This clonotype was recorded a few times. The chain recombines TRBV4-1 with TRBJ1-5, with 9 nucleotides matching TRBD1. Per germline, CDR1 MGHRA and CDR2 YSYEKL. With 5 bases clipped from V and 7 bases from J, the junction kept 9 bases outside the gene matches. The CDR3 extends over 15 amino acids. As DNA, the CDR3 is TGCGCCAGCAGCGGTACAGGGGGCGGAGGGCAGCCCCAGCATTTT. This encodes CASSGTGGGGQPQHF.

On this clonotype: A much bigger clone sits one base away, suggesting this may be a read error. The J gene is TRBJ2-2, the V gene TRBV7-9; D might be TRBD2 (5 bases). The germline V gene encodes CDR1 SEHNR and CDR2 FQNEAQ (reference sequence). The CDR3 extends over 16 amino acids. CDR3 in amino acids: CVSSLGRASNTGELFF. Written as DNA, the CDR3 is TGTGTCAGCAGCTTAGGGCGGGCGTCGAACACCGGGGAGCTGTTTTTT.

The chain links TRBV20-1 to TRBJ1-1, with a weak D call TRBD1 (5 bases). The germline gives CDR1 DFQATT, CDR2 SNEGSKA (reference sequence). There are 14 residues in the CDR3. Trimming shortened V by 1 base and J by 1 base, and 10 bases separated the two germline ends. CDR3 in amino acids: CSARVRGPNTEAFF. The CDR3 DNA sequence: TGCAGTGCTAGAGTTCGGGGACCGAACACTGAAGCTTTCTTT.

This clonotype appeared a few times. The chain recombines TRBV9 with TRBJ2-7; D possibly corresponds to TRBD2 (5 bases). This CDR3 is built from 12 residues. From germline, CDR1 is SGDLS and CDR2 YYNGEE. Trimming removed 0 bases at V and 6 bases at J, with 7 bases between. CDR3 bases: TGTGCCAGCAGCGTAGGCGGAGGCGAGCAGTACTTC. Translated, it gives CASSVGGGEQYF.

This clonotype was observed at least ten times. The gene calls are TRBV3-1 and TRBJ2-1; 15 nucleotides line up with TRBD2. Germline V gene data show CDR1 as LGHDT and CDR2 as YNNKEL (reference sequence). There are 18 residues in the CDR3. V gave up 4 bases and J gave up 7 bases; unmatched junction bases: 11. CDR3 sequence reads: CASSRFFTGTSGGNEQFF. The CDR3 coding sequence is TGTGCCAGCAGCCGGTTCTTCACCGGGACTAGCGGGGGGAATGAGCAGTTCTTC.

Only one count was recorded for this clonotype. The chain is built from TRBV7-6 and TRBJ2-2; D is perhaps TRBD1 (7 bases). The CDR3 is 17 residues long. The ends were cut back, 5 bases at V and 1 base at J, with 17 bases in the middle. Germline V CDR1 and CDR2: SGHVS, FNYEAQ. The CDR3, as DNA: TGTGCCAGCAGCACTTGGAGGGGACAGCAGAACACCGGGGAGCTGTTTTTT. It translates to CASSTWRGQQNTGELFF. Full variable domain (rest looked up from reference TRBV7-6 and TRBJ2-2): GAGVSQSPRYKVTKRGQDVALRCDPISGHVSLYWYRQALGQGPEFLTYFNYEAQQDKSGLPNDRFSAERPEGSISTLTIQRTEQRDSAMYRCASSTWRGQQNTGELFFGEGSRLTVL.

This clonotype was observed a few times. The V call is TRBV12-3 or TRBV12-4, the J call TRBJ2-2; no firm D call. V lost 5 bases to trimming and J lost 12 bases, with 13 bases between them. The CDR3 has 12 amino acids. Here the CDR3 DNA reads TGTGCCAGCAGTCCCTATGTCGTGCAGCTGTTTTTT. Its protein is CASSPYVVQLFF.

With respect to this clonotype: A much larger clone differs by one base, so this may be a read error. The conserved phenylalanine or tryptophan is not found at the CDR3 terminus, so this likely reflects a read error. The genes are TRBV20-1 and TRBJ2-3; no reliable D call. The CDR3 has 11 residues. CDR1 and CDR2 (germline): DFQATT, SNEGSKA (reference sequence). The V gene lost 8 bases and the J gene lost 3 bases, with 9 bases spanning the gap. The CDR3 DNA follows: TGCAGTTATCGCCCAACAGATACGCAGTATTTG. It translates to CSYRPTDTQYL.

The chain combines TRBV9 with TRBJ2-3, with 7 nucleotides matching TRBD2. V dropped 3 bases and J dropped 6; count of bases not matched to a gene: 7. Germline V gene lookup returns CDR1 SGDLS and CDR2 YYNGEE. This CDR3 contains 14 residues. CDR3 loop: CASSAGLDLDTQYF. CDR3 DNA sequence: TGTGCCAGCAGCGCAGGACTAGATCTGGATACGCAGTATTTT.